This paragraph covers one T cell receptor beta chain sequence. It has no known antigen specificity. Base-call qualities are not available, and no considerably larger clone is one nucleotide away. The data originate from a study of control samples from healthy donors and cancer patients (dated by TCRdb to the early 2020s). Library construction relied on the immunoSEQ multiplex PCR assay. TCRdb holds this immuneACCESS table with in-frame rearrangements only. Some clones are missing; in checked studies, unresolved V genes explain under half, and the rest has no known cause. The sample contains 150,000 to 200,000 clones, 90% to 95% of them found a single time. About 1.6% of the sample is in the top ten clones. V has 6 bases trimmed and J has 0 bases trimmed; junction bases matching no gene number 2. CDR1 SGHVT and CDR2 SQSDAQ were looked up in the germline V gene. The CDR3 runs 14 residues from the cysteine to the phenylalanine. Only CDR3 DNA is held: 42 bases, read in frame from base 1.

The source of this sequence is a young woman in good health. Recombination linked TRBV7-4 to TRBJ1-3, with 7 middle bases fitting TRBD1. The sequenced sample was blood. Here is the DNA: TGTGCCAGCAGACCAGGGGGCTCTGGAAACACCATATATTTT. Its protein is CASRPGGSGNTIYF.